This TCR beta chain was retrieved from a study of shared clonotypes between healthy human individuals. CDR1 KGHSH and CDR2 LQKENI come from the germline V gene. The CDR3 sequence is 15 residues long. V lost 1 base and J 2 bases, leaving 11 bases between the germline ends. The protocol was immunoSEQ multiplex PCR, while the TCRdb copy is restricted to in-frame clones and leaves out a portion. The sample contains some 2.3 million clones, over 90% of which appear only once. This receptor was taken from a man in his late teens or twenties in good health. Some clones in this sample may be carry-over from other donors' samples. This chain joins TRBV18 and TRBJ1-1; D is undetermined. Sequencing was carried out using naive CD4+ T cells from PBMCs. Subset meaning: CD45RA+ positively selected. CDR3 nucleotide sequence: TGTGCCAGCTCACCACGGGTGGCGGAAAACACTGAAGCTTTCTTT. This translates into CASSPRVAENTEAFF.